The rows below give T cell receptor beta chains drawn from one sample of a study of blood T cell repertoires in COVID-19. Sequencing used immunoSEQ multiplex PCR; TCRdb keeps in-frame clones, though not all of them. The sample includes approximately 180,000 clones, roughly 87% of them seen just once. Sequencing used PBMCs or T cells enriched from blood (not recorded which). These receptor sequences come from a human donor with acute COVID-19. The donor label of this sample is uncertain. CDR3s include the opening cysteine and the closing phenylalanine or tryptophan. The order of the fields is J gene, clone size, V gene, D gene, CDR3 DNA, CDR3 protein. D genes are given only for firm matches. A clone size is listed for some rows: how often the clone was seen (once, few, many), or a class if it is expanded.

TRBJ2-5	-	TRBV15	-	TGTGCCACCAGCAGTGGAACAGGGTTGGAGACCCAGTACTTC	CATSSGTGLETQYF
TRBJ2-1	once	TRBV30	TRBD1	TGTGCCTGGAGTGCCTCGGGACAGGGGGGTCTGTCGGGCTCCTACAATGAGCAGTTCTTC	CAWSASGQGGLSGSYNEQFF
TRBJ2-7	-	TRBV4-2	TRBD1	TGTGCCAGCAGCCAAGAAGCGCCAGGGGGCTCGTACGAGCAGTACTTC	CASSQEAPGGSYEQYF
TRBJ2-5	-	TRBV3-1/TRBV3-2	TRBD2	TGTGCCAGCAGCCCACGGGGGGTCCAAGAGACCCAGTACTTC	CASSPRGVQETQYF
TRBJ2-5	-	TRBV19	-	TGTGCCAGTTCCGGACAGCTCGGGGAGACCCAGTACTTC	CASSGQLGETQYF
TRBJ2-5	-	TRBV11-2	TRBD1	TGTGCCAGCAGCCAGGGACAGCTTAGGGGGCAAGAGACCCAGTACTTC	CASSQGQLRGQETQYF
TRBJ2-3	-	TRBV4-3	-	TGCGCCAGCAGCCTTGGACTATATCCCACAGATACGCAGTATTTT	CASSLGLYPTDTQYF
TRBJ1-1	-	TRBV24-1	-	TGTGCCACCAGTGATTTACCGGACAGCTACACTGAAGCTTTCTTT	CATSDLPDSYTEAFF
TRBJ2-7	few	TRBV7-9	-	TGTGCCAGCAGCCAGCGGACGGGAGTGGTCGAGCAGTACTTC	CASSQRTGVVEQYF
TRBJ2-7	-	TRBV7-2	TRBD1	TGTGCCAGCAGCACCGCCGGGACAGCCTACGAGCAGTACTTC	CASSTAGTAYEQYF
TRBJ2-3	-	TRBV13	-	TGTGCCAGCAGCGATCCTAAGGGGGAGAGGACAGATACGCAGTATTTT	CASSDPKGERTDTQYF
TRBJ1-2	once	TRBV29-1	TRBD1	TGCAGCGTTGAAGTCCACAGGGGGACGGAAGGCTACACCTTC	CSVEVHRGTEGYTF
TRBJ2-3	-	TRBV10-3	TRBD1	TGTGCCATCAGTCAGGGGGCCATAGATACGCAGTATTTT	CAISQGAIDTQYF
TRBJ2-2	-	TRBV19	-	TGTGCCAGTAGTCTAAACCCGAACACCGGGGAGCTGTTTTTT	CASSLNPNTGELFF
TRBJ2-7	few	TRBV5-1	-	TGCGCCAGCAGCTTGGTCGGGGGTCCCTACGAGCAGTACTTC	CASSLVGGPYEQYF
TRBJ1-4	-	TRBV7-8	-	TGTGCCAGCAGCTCCACCCGAGGTCGAAGAACGGGTGAAAAACTGTTTTTT	CASSSTRGRRTGEKLFF
TRBJ2-1	once	TRBV13	TRBD1	TGTGCCAGCAGCGAAGGCGGGACAGGGGCTTCCTACAATGAGCAGTTCTTC	CASSEGGTGASYNEQFF
TRBJ2-5	-	TRBV24-1	-	TGTGCCACCAGTGATTTAGGACTGGACCAAGAGACCCAGTACTTC	CATSDLGLDQETQYF
TRBJ2-3	-	TRBV19	-	TGTGCCAGTAGCGGGGTCTACACAGATACGCAGTATTTT	CASSGVYTDTQYF
TRBJ1-2	-	TRBV7-9	-	TGTGCCAGCGGTACAGCCTCTAACTATGGCTACACCTTC	CASGTASNYGYTF
TRBJ1-4	-	TRBV2	TRBD1	TGTGCCAGCAGGTCGGGACAGAATAATGAAAAACTGTTTTTT	CASRSGQNNEKLFF
TRBJ2-2	-	TRBV23-1	-	TGCGCCAGCAGTCTAAATCTGCAGGCCGGCGCGAACACCGGGGAGCTGTTTTTT	CASSLNLQAGANTGELFF